Shown below are 24 T cell receptor beta chains from a single sample sequenced in a study of beta chain features in type 1 diabetes. The investigators reverse transcribed all of the isolated RNA, so they sequenced expressed TCRB transcripts. Data came from immunoSEQ multiplex PCR; TCRdb stores just in-frame clones and leaves some out. The table has under 300,000 clones, roughly 8% seen once; the top ten hold more than 1%. Sequencing used central memory CD4+ T cells from blood. Receptor source: a woman in her late teens or twenties in good health.

This clone was found a few times. V and J are TRBV7-3 and TRBJ2-5; D is perhaps TRBD1 or TRBD2 (5 bases each). The V gene lost 0 bases and the J gene lost 1 base, with 9 bases spanning the gap. The germline V gene has CDR1 SGHTA and CDR2 FQGTGA. This CDR3 spans 15 amino acids. CDR3 sequence (DNA): TGTGCCAGCAGCTTAACCACAGGACTCCAAGAGACCCAGTACTTC. This encodes CASSLTTGLQETQYF.

Ten or more counts support this clone. The V call is TRBV5-1, the J call TRBJ2-5, with TRBD1 identical over 9 bases. This CDR3 has 15 amino acids. Germline values: CDR1 SGHRS, CDR2 YFSETQ. With 4 bases clipped from V and 4 bases from J, the junction kept 8 bases outside the gene matches. In DNA form, the CDR3 reads TGCGCCAGCAGCACCGGGACAGGGACCGGAGAGACCCAGTACTTC. It encodes CASSTGTGTGETQYF.

This chain connects TRBV28 to TRBJ2-2; 7 bases align to TRBD1. This CDR3 has 16 residues. CDR1 and CDR2 from the germline V gene are MDHEN and SYDVKM. Trimming cost V 6 bases and J 0 bases; bases outside gene matches: 7. The CDR3 sequence: CASSYTGTANTGELFF. The CDR3 nucleotides read TGTGCCAGCAGCTACACCGGGACAGCGAACACCGGGGAGCTGTTTTTT.

In regard to this clone: One junction end does not reproduce the germline sequence, and a read error may be involved. The J gene is TRBJ2-6, the V gene TRBV18; 8 bases align to TRBD2. CDR3 size: 17 residues. Germline assignment: CDR1 KGHSH and CDR2 LQKENI. This chain's CDR3 is CASAPLAAWAGANVLTF. The CDR3 nucleotides are TGTGCCAGCGCACCACTAGCGGCGTGGGCTGGGGCCAACGTCCTGACTTTC.

The V call is TRBV2, the J call TRBJ1-4; D gene uncertain. Germline CDR1 and CDR2: SNHLY and FYNNEI. Trimming took off 8 bases at V and 8 bases at J, with 15 bases between the two ends. The CDR3 length is 13 residues. The CDR3 spells CASASPREEKLFF. The CDR3 bases are TGTGCCAGCGCGTCTCCAAGGGAGGAAAAACTGTTTTTT.

V is TRBV7-2 and J is TRBJ1-2, with 9 bases lining up with TRBD1. V shed 5 bases and J 8 bases; nucleotides not matched to a gene: 6. The CDR3 is 13 amino acids. Germline CDR1 and CDR2: SGHTA and FQGNSA. CDR3 coding DNA: TGTGCCAGCAGCGCTGGACAGGGGATCGGCTACACCTTC. It codes for CASSAGQGIGYTF.

This chain uses TRBV11-2 with TRBJ2-1, with 8 bases identical to TRBD2. Looked up from germline, CDR1 is SGHAT and CDR2 is FQNNGV. V lost 1 base, J lost 6 bases, and 5 bases stayed unmatched. The CDR3 spans 15 residues. The CDR3 DNA reads TGTGCCAGCAGCTTAGCAACTAGCGGATCCAATGAGCAGTTCTTC. Its protein is CASSLATSGSNEQFF.

The sample holds a few counts of this clone. The chain is built from TRBV7-2 and TRBJ1-1, with D possibly being TRBD1 (5 bases). This CDR3 spans 12 amino acids. V shed 5 bases and J shed 6 bases, with 10 bases lying between them. CDR1 is SGHTA and CDR2 is FQGNSA in the germline V gene. The CDR3 region has the DNA TGTGCCAGCAGCCCCAGGGTACCTGAAGCTTTCTTT. It specifies CASSPRVPEAFF. Based on the CDR3 plus reference TRBV7-2 and TRBJ1-1, the full variable domain is GAGVSQSPSNKVTEKGKDVELRCDPISGHTALYWYRQSLGQGLEFLIYFQGNSAPDKSGLPSDRFSAERTGGSVSTLTIQRTQQEDSAVYLCASSPRVPEAFFGQGTRLTVV.

This clone was recorded a few times. The rearrangement links TRBV29-1 to TRBJ1-2; possibly TRBD1 for D (6 bases). Germline assignment: CDR1 SQVTM and CDR2 ANQGSEA. Deletions cut 4 bases from V and 6 bases from J, with 15 bases between. This CDR3 comprises 13 residues. CDR3 sequence: CSVGGGQVDGYTF. In nucleotides, the CDR3 is TGCAGCGTTGGCGGGGGGCAGGTGGATGGCTACACCTTC. The full variable domain, its missing parts supplied by reference TRBV29-1 and TRBJ1-2, is SAVISQKPSRDICQRGTSLTIQCQVDSQVTMMFWYRQQPGQSLTLIATANQGSEATYESGFVIDKFPISRPNLTFSTLTVSNMSPEDSSIYLCSVGGGQVDGYTFGSGTRLTVV.

This rearrangement joins TRBV27 to TRBJ2-2; 9 positions match TRBD2. CDR1 is MNHEY, CDR2 SMNVEV, per germline (reference sequence). Trimming at V came to 3 bases and at J to 4 bases, leaving 3 bases not matched to a gene. The CDR3 contains 15 residues. The chain's CDR3 is CASSFGTSPTGELFF. The CDR3 region has the DNA TGTGCCAGCAGTTTCGGGACTAGCCCCACCGGGGAGCTGTTTTTT.

This clone came up many times. The chain has TRBV5-1 and TRBJ2-1; 8 nucleotides agree with TRBD2. V shed 0 bases, J shed 9 bases, and the junction held 11 bases outside the gene matches. This CDR3 is 16 amino acids long. The germline V gene encodes CDR1 SGHRS and CDR2 YFSETQ. CDR3 nucleotides: TGCGCCAGCAGCTTGGGGCCTAGCGGGTCGGGCAGTGAGCAGTTCTTC. Its protein is CASSLGPSGSGSEQFF.

The rearrangement links TRBV5-5 to TRBJ2-3; D remains unclear. V lost 1 base and J lost 0, with 9 bases in between. Germline CDR1 reads SGHKS; CDR2 reads YYEKEE (reference sequence). CDR3 size: 15 residues. The CDR3 sequence: CASSLMAISTDTQYF. CDR3 DNA sequence: TGTGCCAGCAGCTTGATGGCGATTAGCACAGATACGCAGTATTTT.

This chain links TRBV5-4 with TRBJ1-3, with a tentative D call TRBD1 (6 bases). Germline CDR1 SGHNT, CDR2 YYREEE (reference sequence). The CDR3 has 16 residues. V dropped 4 bases and J dropped 3 bases, with 17 bases sitting between them. CDR3 residues: CASSPFGGGGGNTIYF. CDR3 DNA sequence: TGTGCCAGCAGCCCCTTCGGAGGGGGAGGTGGAAACACCATATATTTT. The complete variable domain, with remaining parts taken from reference TRBV5-4 and TRBJ1-3, reads ETGVTQSPTHLIKTRGQQVTLRCSSQSGHNTVSWYQQALGQGPQFIFQYYREEENGRGNFPPRFSGLQFPNYSSELNVNALELDDSALYLCASSPFGGGGGNTIYFGEGSWLTVV.

This chain links TRBV30 with TRBJ2-7, with 8 bases that match TRBD1. Germline loops: CDR1 GTSNPN, CDR2 SVGIG (reference sequence). The V segment lost 2 bases and the J segment 6 bases; nucleotides outside the gene matches: 6. CDR3 length: 13 amino acids. The CDR3 coding sequence is TGTGCCTGGAGTAGGACAGGGAGAAGCGAGCAGTACTTC. This sequence encodes CAWSRTGRSEQYF.

This clone was seen a few times. This sequence joins TRBV7-3 and TRBJ1-1; D ambiguous. Germline V gene data show CDR1 as SGHTA and CDR2 as FQGTGA. Trimming removed 0 bases from V and 1 base from J, with 9 bases in between. The CDR3 extends over 15 amino acids. The CDR3 loop is CASSLTKEGNTEAFF. CDR3 DNA sequence: TGTGCCAGCAGCTTAACGAAAGAAGGGAACACTGAAGCTTTCTTT.

This clone was recorded many times. CDR3: CASSEPTGRPRGTEAFF. The CDR3 bases are TGTGCCAGCAGTGAACCGACCGGGCGCCCGCGCGGCACTGAAGCTTTCTTT. This rearrangement joins TRBV6-1 to TRBJ1-1; unclear D gene. Looked up from germline, CDR1 is MNHNS and CDR2 is SASEGT. The V and J ends lost 2 bases and 4 bases respectively, with 20 bases between them. This CDR3 comprises 17 residues.

A few counts support this clone. CDR3 DNA sequence: TGTGCCAGCAGCCACAGGGGTTGGGGCTCCTACGAGCAGTACGTC. It is translated as CASSHRGWGSYEQYV. The J gene is TRBJ2-7, the V gene TRBV13, with 7 bases matching TRBD1. Germline trimming cut 5 bases from V and 0 bases from J; bases unmatched to any gene: 7. The CDR3 contains 15 residues. Germline V gene sequence: CDR1 PRHDT, CDR2 FYEKMQ (reference sequence).

This clone came up many times. The chain employs TRBV27 and TRBJ1-2; possible D gene TRBD1, 5 bases. Per germline, CDR1 MNHEY and CDR2 SMNVEV (reference sequence). The V gene lost 4 bases and the J gene lost 4 bases, with 19 bases spanning the gap. This CDR3 spans 16 amino acids. DNA for the CDR3: TGTGCCAGCAGTTCGGGACCCTCTAGAGGTAGCTATGGCTACACCTTC. Protein: CASSSGPSRGSYGYTF.

This clone has a count of ten or more. This sequence joins TRBV7-2 and TRBJ2-3, with no clear D. Trimming removed 5 bases from V and 0 bases from J, with 12 bases in between. The germline gives CDR1 SGHTA, CDR2 FQGNSA. This CDR3 spans 15 amino acids. CDR3: CASSPVAPSTDTQYF. The CDR3 DNA reads as TGTGCCAGCAGCCCAGTCGCGCCAAGCACAGATACGCAGTATTTT.

This clone has just a few counts. The chain couples TRBV5-6 to TRBJ2-7; D is perhaps TRBD1 (7 bases). Germline V gene sequence: CDR1 SGHDT, CDR2 YYEEEE. Trimming left V 4 bases short and J 5 bases short, with 28 bases between. The CDR3 is 18 amino acids. The CDR3 sequence is CASSPRGIQSRSGDEQYV. For the CDR3, the DNA is TGTGCCAGCAGCCCCAGGGGGATACAGTCCCGTTCGGGGGACGAGCAGTACGTC.

The chain recombines TRBV10-3 with TRBJ1-4; TRBD1 is a possible D gene (6 bases). The CDR3 sequence is 15 residues long. V lost 6 bases and J 2 bases, leaving 13 bases between the germline ends. CDR1 and CDR2 (germline): ENHRY, SYGVKD. CDR3 coding DNA: TGTGCCATCAGCCCACAGGGCAGGACTAATGAAAAACTGTTTTTT. Translated, it gives CAISPQGRTNEKLFF.

This clone has more than one count but fewer than ten. The chain is built from TRBV2 and TRBJ2-2; D unclear. V dropped 9 bases and J dropped 0 bases, with 11 bases sitting between them. The CDR3 has 14 amino acids. The V gene's germline CDR1 is SNHLY and CDR2 FYNNEI. CDR3 nucleotides: TGTGCCAGTTCCCTGACCGCGAACACCGGGGAGCTGTTTTTT. Its translation is CASSLTANTGELFF. Based on the CDR3 plus reference TRBV2 and TRBJ2-2, the full variable domain is EPEVTQTPSHQVTQMGQEVILRCVPISNHLYFYWYRQILGQKVEFLVSFYNNEISEKSEIFDDQFSVERPDGSNFTLKIRSTKLEDSAMYFCASSLTANTGELFFGEGSRLTVL.

The chain carries TRBV7-9 and TRBJ1-1, with D hard to call. V lost 1 base and J lost 10, with 7 bases in between. This CDR3 region has 11 residues. Looked up from germline, CDR1 is SEHNR and CDR2 is FQNEAQ (reference sequence). The DNA for the CDR3 is TGTGCCAGCAGCTTAGGCTCTCGAGCTTTCTTT. This gives the protein CASSLGSRAFF.

This clone has only a few counts. The J gene is TRBJ2-5, the V gene TRBV9; 9 positions match TRBD2. V lost 0 bases, J lost 4 bases, and 7 bases stayed unmatched. The CDR3 runs 16 residues. Germline CDR1 SGDLS, CDR2 YYNGEE. The CDR3 region is CASSVEPAGGGETQYF. CDR3 DNA sequence: TGTGCCAGCAGCGTAGAACCAGCGGGGGGAGGAGAGACCCAGTACTTC.